The next 9 T cell receptor beta chains were all read from a single sample in a study of control samples from healthy donors and cancer patients. Data came from immunoSEQ multiplex PCR; TCRdb stores just in-frame clones and leaves some out. The sample has about 92,000 clones, 82% seen once. Source material: blood. The source is an older woman in good health.

This chain links TRBV2 with TRBJ2-5; D unclear. The CDR3 is 14 amino acids. Trimming left V 5 bases short and J 5 bases short, with 15 bases between. Germline CDR1 reads SNHLY; CDR2 reads FYNNEI. This chain's CDR3 is CASSFHGSGETQYF. DNA for the CDR3: TGTGCCAGCAGTTTCCATGGGTCCGGCGAGACCCAGTACTTC.

The genes are TRBV7-2 and TRBJ2-1; possibly TRBD2 for D (5 bases). Germline CDR1 reads SGHTA; CDR2 reads FQGNSA. Trimming removed 2 bases at V and 8 bases at J, with 13 bases between. The CDR3 length is 14 residues. The chain's CDR3 is CASSLRAEVDEQFF. DNA of the CDR3: TGTGCCAGCAGCTTAAGAGCGGAGGTGGATGAGCAGTTCTTC.

The chain joins TRBV4-2 to TRBJ2-5; TRBD2 agrees at 11 bases. Looked up from germline, CDR1 is LGHNA and CDR2 is YNFKEQ. This CDR3 region has 17 residues. Germline trimming cut 0 bases from V and 3 bases from J; bases unmatched to any gene: 6. CDR3 region: CASSQEGRLAGKETQYF. CDR3 nucleotides: TGTGCCAGCAGCCAAGAAGGGAGACTAGCGGGAAAAGAGACCCAGTACTTC.

DNA for the CDR3: TGTGCCAGCAGCTTGGACCCAGGGGAGACCCAGTACTTC. Amino acid sequence: CASSLDPGETQYF. The genes are TRBV7-9 and TRBJ2-5; D perhaps matches TRBD1 (5 bases). Looked up from germline, CDR1 is SEHNR and CDR2 is FQNEAQ (reference sequence). This CDR3 spans 13 amino acids. The V end lost 3 bases, the J end lost 5 bases, and 10 bases lay between the germline ends.

This chain joins TRBV4-3 and TRBJ1-2; 8 bases map to TRBD1. This CDR3 comprises 16 residues. Germline V gene data show CDR1 as LGHNA and CDR2 as YSLEER. V gave up 1 base and J gave up 1 base; unmatched junction bases: 5. In DNA, the CDR3 is TGCGCCAGCAGCCAAGGTGCTGGACAGGGTAACTATGGCTACACCTTC. This codes for CASSQGAGQGNYGYTF.

V usage is TRBV24-1 and J usage is TRBJ2-3; D is ambiguous. Germline V CDR1 and CDR2: KGHDR, SFDVKD. The V gene lost 2 bases and the J gene lost 5 bases, with 7 bases spanning the gap. This CDR3 region has 13 residues. The CDR3 is CATSDSGVDTQYF. In DNA form, the CDR3 reads TGTGCCACCAGTGATTCTGGGGTAGATACGCAGTATTTT.

The chain carries TRBV2 and TRBJ2-7; no clear D gene. Trimming removed 7 bases at V and 6 bases at J, with 10 bases between. The CDR3 loop spans 11 amino acids. Per the germline V gene, CDR1 is SNHLY and CDR2 is FYNNEI. In DNA, the CDR3 is TGTGCCAGCACCACCTACGGCGAGCAGTACTTC. This codes for CASTTYGEQYF.

The genes are TRBV4-3 and TRBJ2-1; 13 bases fit TRBD2. Germline V gene lookup returns CDR1 LGHNA and CDR2 YSLEER. The CDR3 runs 15 residues. J was trimmed by 8 bases and V by 8 bases; bases with no gene match: 9. The CDR3: CASAPTSGGAYEQFF. The CDR3 DNA follows: TGCGCCAGCGCCCCTACTAGCGGGGGGGCCTATGAGCAGTTCTTC.

In its sample, this clone was seen once. As DNA, the CDR3 is TGTGCCAGCACCAGCGGACAGGAGAATCAGCCCCAGCATTTT. This encodes CASTSGQENQPQHF. The V call is TRBV28, the J call TRBJ1-5, with 7 nucleotides matching TRBD1. The CDR3 is 14 amino acids. With 7 bases clipped from V and 4 bases from J, the junction kept 7 bases outside the gene matches. Per the germline V gene, CDR1 is MDHEN and CDR2 is SYDVKM.